Shown below are 10 T cell receptor beta chains from a single sample sequenced in a study of PD-1 blockade in mismatch repair-deficient tumors. Produced via immunoSEQ multiplex PCR; TCRdb's table is partial and in-frame only. The sample lists just under 80,000 clones, 80% to 90% seen once, with 5% to 7% in the top ten. The material sequenced was peripheral blood, taken 44 weeks after starting pembrolizumab. Receptor source: an adult with mismatch repair-deficient cancer.

This chain links TRBV19 with TRBJ1-2; D possibly corresponds to TRBD1 (5 bases). CDR1 is LNHDA, CDR2 SQIVND, per germline (reference sequence). The CDR3 sequence is 13 residues long. V shed 6 bases and J shed 4 bases, with 12 bases lying between them. CDR3 in DNA: TGTGCCAGTAGCCCCGAGAGGGGCTATGGCTACACCTTC. It specifies CASSPERGYGYTF.

The gene calls are TRBV7-9 and TRBJ2-7; weak D call: TRBD1 (5 bases). The V and J ends lost 0 bases and 3 bases respectively, with 12 bases between them. Germline V gene sequence: CDR1 SEHNR, CDR2 FQNEAQ (reference sequence). The CDR3 runs 15 residues. This CDR3 is CASSLALGRDYEQYF. Here the CDR3 DNA reads TGTGCCAGCAGCTTAGCGCTTGGCAGGGACTACGAGCAGTACTTC.

The genes are TRBV28 and TRBJ1-1, with a tentative D call TRBD1 (5 bases). Germline V gives CDR1 MDHEN, CDR2 SYDVKM. The length of the CDR3 is 18 residues. V was pared by 4 bases and J by 3 bases, with 24 bases between. DNA of the CDR3: TGTGCCAGCAGTTCGGGAGGGAGGGGAGTAGGTCGGGACACTGAAGCTTTCTTT. Protein: CASSSGGRGVGRDTEAFF.

The J gene is TRBJ2-5, the V gene TRBV9; D perhaps matches TRBD1 (6 bases). CDR3 size: 20 residues. The V end lost 5 bases, the J end lost 5 bases, and 34 bases lay between the germline ends. Germline V gene data show CDR1 as SGDLS and CDR2 as YYNGEE. The CDR3 is CASSAQGSWSGAKIWETQYF. The CDR3 DNA reads as TGTGCCAGCAGTGCGCAGGGGAGTTGGTCAGGGGCGAAAATCTGGGAGACCCAGTACTTC.

This clone appeared a single time. V and J are TRBV6-6 and TRBJ1-2; unclear D gene. The germline CDR1 and CDR2 sequences are MNHNY and SVGAGI (reference sequence). Trimming stripped 2 bases from V and 2 bases from J, with 6 bases between. This CDR3 has 13 residues. The CDR3 sequence: CASSYEPNYGYTF. Written as DNA, the CDR3 is TGTGCCAGCAGTTACGAGCCGAACTATGGCTACACCTTC.

The chain links TRBV7-9 to TRBJ2-2; 8 nucleotides line up with TRBD2. V lost 3 bases and J lost 7; bases outside the gene matches: 1. The CDR3 extends over 13 amino acids. Germline V gene data show CDR1 as SEHNR and CDR2 as FQNEAQ (reference sequence). The CDR3 nucleotides are TGTGCCAGCAGCTTTCTAGCGGGCGGGGAGCTGTTTTTT. Residues: CASSFLAGGELFF.

The chain employs TRBV7-8 and TRBJ1-3; D gene ambiguous. Trimming removed 0 bases at V and 4 bases at J, with 16 bases between. Germline CDR1 is SGHVS and CDR2 is FQNEAQ. This CDR3 has 17 amino acids. The CDR3 loop is CASSLAPATRGGNTIYF. CDR3 bases: TGTGCCAGCAGCTTAGCGCCTGCCACAAGAGGAGGAAACACCATATATTTT.

A few counts support this clone. This rearrangement joins TRBV5-1 to TRBJ1-2; no reliable D call. CDR1 is SGHRS and CDR2 is YFSETQ in the germline V gene. V lost 5 bases to trimming and J lost 3 bases, with 11 bases between them. The CDR3 runs to 13 residues. CDR3 sequence reads: CASRQDGDYGYTF. CDR3 nucleotide sequence: TGCGCCAGCAGGCAGGACGGGGACTATGGCTACACCTTC.

V is TRBV4-2 and J is TRBJ2-5; D ambiguous. Germline CDR1 reads LGHNA; CDR2 reads YNFKEQ. The CDR3 consists of 13 residues. The ends were cut back, 0 bases at V and 5 bases at J, with 7 bases in the middle. Written as DNA, the CDR3 is TGTGCCAGCAGCCAAGATCCCTGGGAGACCCAGTACTTC. Translation gives CASSQDPWETQYF.

The CDR3 sequence is CASRTLGYEQYF. CDR3 coding DNA: TGTGCCTCCAGGACGCTAGGCTACGAGCAGTACTTC. This rearrangement joins TRBV10-3 to TRBJ2-7; no reliable D call. CDR1 and CDR2 from the germline V gene are ENHRY and SYGVKD. CDR3 length: 12 amino acids. Trimming pared 11 bases from V and 3 bases from J, leaving 14 bases between.